The 16 T cell receptor beta chains below all came from one sample that was sequenced in a study of T cells in Graves' hyperthyroidism and ophthalmopathy. RNA transcripts were the template for amplifying TCR beta CDR3 regions. In the first-round RT-PCR of the TCR CDR3, the HTBI primer set was used. A single record per CDR3 protein comes from TCRdb applying MiXCR to the multiplex PCR reads. The sample lists 480,000 or so distinct CDR3 sequences, over 45% seen once, with about 40% in the top ten. Sequencing was done on a sample of peripheral blood or thyroid tissue (not recorded which). The receptors here all came from an adult woman with Graves' disease, either hyperthyroidism or ophthalmopathy (not recorded which).

In its sample, this clonotype was seen a few times. The chain joins TRBV20-1 to TRBJ1-1, with D uncertain. The CDR3 loop spans 14 amino acids. V dropped 0 bases and J dropped 3 bases, with 11 bases sitting between them. The germline gives CDR1 DFQATT, CDR2 SNEGSKA (reference sequence). Here the CDR3 DNA reads TGCAGTGCTAGAGATGAGGGTACGGACACTGAAGCTTTCTTT. Its protein product is CSARDEGTDTEAFF.

This chain uses TRBV10-1 with TRBJ1-1; TRBD1 agrees at 9 bases. V was clipped by 5 bases and J by 4 bases; unmatched bases: 8. The length of the CDR3 is 15 residues. CDR1 is WNHNN and CDR2 is SYGVQD in the germline V gene (reference sequence). For the CDR3, the DNA is TGCGCCAGCAGTCAAGACCGGGACAGGGTCACTGAAGCTTTCTTT. This sequence encodes CASSQDRDRVTEAFF.

The genes are TRBV4-1 and TRBJ1-2, with 7 bases that match TRBD1. With 1 base clipped from V and 5 bases from J, the junction kept 7 bases outside the gene matches. This CDR3 contains 15 residues. Germline CDR1 and CDR2: MGHRA and YSYEKL. The CDR3 here is CASSQADRESYGYTF. DNA for the CDR3: TGCGCCAGCAGCCAAGCCGACAGGGAATCTTATGGCTACACCTTC.

The chain is built from TRBV2 and TRBJ1-6; maybe TRBD1 (6 bases). From germline, CDR1 is SNHLY and CDR2 FYNNEI. V was shortened by 7 bases and J by 0 bases, with 13 bases between the two germline ends. The length of the CDR3 is 16 residues. The CDR3 bases are TGTGCCAGCAAGCCGCAGGGGAGCTCCTATAATTCACCCCTCCACTTT. Translation gives CASKPQGSSYNSPLHF.

This clonotype was counted only a few times. This chain links TRBV5-8 with TRBJ2-7; 7 positions match TRBD1. In germline, CDR1 is SGHTS, CDR2 YDEGEE. With 2 bases clipped from V and 2 bases from J, the junction kept 7 bases outside the gene matches. This CDR3 is 15 amino acids long. The CDR3 region has the DNA TGTGCCAGCAGCTTCCTTCGGACAGGTACCTACGAGCAGTACTTC. This codes for CASSFLRTGTYEQYF.

This chain links TRBV7-2 with TRBJ2-7; TRBD2 matches at 14 bases. V was clipped by 1 base and J by 5 bases; unmatched bases: 7. This CDR3 region has 17 residues. CDR1 SGHTA and CDR2 FQGNSA come from the germline V gene. CDR3 DNA: TGTGCCAGCAGCTTAGGTCCATGGGGACTAGCGGGAGACGAGCAGTACTTC. Encoded protein: CASSLGPWGLAGDEQYF. The full variable domain, in which reference TRBV7-2 and TRBJ2-7 provide the parts outside the CDR3, is GAGVSQSPSNKVTEKGKDVELRCDPISGHTALYWYRQSLGQGLEFLIYFQGNSAPDKSGLPSDRFSAERTGGSVSTLTIQRTQQEDSAVYLCASSLGPWGLAGDEQYFGPGTRLTVT.

This clonotype was counted ten times or more. This chain connects TRBV24-1 to TRBJ2-7, with D tentatively TRBD1 (5 bases). The CDR3 runs 14 residues. The V and J ends lost 2 bases and 4 bases respectively, with 11 bases between them. Germline loops: CDR1 KGHDR, CDR2 SFDVKD. This CDR3 is CATSDSGRVYEQYF. The CDR3 DNA sequence: TGTGCCACCAGTGATTCAGGCAGGGTGTACGAGCAGTACTTC.

This sequence joins TRBV29-1 and TRBJ2-5; D uncertain. The CDR3 runs 16 residues. Germline CDR1 and CDR2: SQVTM and ANQGSEA. The V end was cut by 1 base, the J end by 4 bases, with 19 bases between. In nucleotides, the CDR3 is TGCAGCGTTGAAGGGGGTAGTGATCACCGGGCAGAGACCCAGTACTTC. Protein: CSVEGGSDHRAETQYF.

The sample holds many counts of this clonotype. V is TRBV19 and J is TRBJ1-1; D unclear. Germline assignment: CDR1 LNHDA and CDR2 SQIVND (reference sequence). The V end was cut by 3 bases, the J end by 1 base, with 9 bases between. This CDR3 has 14 amino acids. CDR3: CASSIIRENTEAFF. CDR3 coding DNA: TGTGCCAGTAGTATTATCAGAGAGAACACTGAAGCTTTCTTT.

This clonotype was observed a single time. This chain links TRBV29-1 with TRBJ1-5; 7 bases map to TRBD1. Per germline, CDR1 SQVTM and CDR2 ANQGSEA. The V and J ends lost 6 bases and 2 bases, in that order; junction bases with no gene match: 4. The CDR3 loop spans 13 amino acids. The CDR3 protein is CSVRQGRNQPQHF. The CDR3 DNA is TGCAGCGTAAGACAGGGCCGCAATCAGCCCCAGCATTTT.

This rearrangement joins TRBV2 to TRBJ1-5; D is possibly TRBD1 (5 bases). Trimming left V 7 bases short and J 4 bases short, with 11 bases between. The germline V gene has CDR1 SNHLY and CDR2 FYNNEI. This CDR3 has 13 amino acids. CDR3 coding DNA: TGTGCCAGCACCATAGACAGAAATCAGCCCCAGCATTTT. This codes for CASTIDRNQPQHF.

Only one count was recorded for this clonotype. A junction end diverges from the germline sequence, so it may reflect a read error. The genes are TRBV29-1 and TRBJ2-5; the D is unclear. Germline V CDR1 and CDR2: SQVTM, ANQGSEA. CDR3 length equals 13 residues. CDR3 amino acids: CSIEVVQQETQYF. Written as DNA, the CDR3 is TGCAGCATTGAAGTCGTCCAGCAAGAGACCCAGTACTTC.

DNA for the CDR3: TGCGCCAGCAGCCCCGGGACTAGCGCCATAACCTACGAGCAGTACTTC. As protein: CASSPGTSAITYEQYF. The chain uses TRBV5-1 and TRBJ2-7; the match to TRBD2 covers 10 bases. The junction had 9 bases not matched to a gene; V was cut back by 4 bases and J by 2 bases. CDR1 and CDR2 from the germline V gene are SGHRS and YFSETQ. The length of the CDR3 is 16 residues. Full variable domain (remainder filled in from reference TRBV5-1 and TRBJ2-7): KAGVTQTPRYLIKTRGQQVTLSCSPISGHRSVSWYQQTPGQGLQFLFEYFSETQRNKGNFPGRFSGRQFSNSRSEMNVSTLELGDSALYLCASSPGTSAITYEQYFGPGTRLTVT.

This clonotype has at least ten counts. The genes are TRBV6-6 and TRBJ1-3, with 7 bases matching TRBD1. The CDR3 has 14 amino acids. The germline CDR1 and CDR2 sequences are MNHNY and SVGAGI (reference sequence). Unmatched junction bases numbered 5, after V lost 5 bases and J lost 4 bases. The CDR3 spells CASSPSGGGNTIYF. The CDR3 bases are TGTGCCAGCAGTCCCTCAGGGGGAGGAAACACCATATATTTT.

This clonotype was counted a single time. The chain is built from TRBV2 and TRBJ2-7; perhaps TRBD2 as D (7 bases). Germline CDR1 SNHLY, CDR2 FYNNEI. The CDR3 consists of 13 residues. Trimming cost V 6 bases and J 5 bases, with 14 bases left between them. The CDR3 is CASSHLGGHEQYF. The CDR3 DNA follows: TGTGCCAGCAGCCATCTGGGGGGGCACGAGCAGTACTTC. The whole variable domain, remainder taken from reference TRBV2 and TRBJ2-7, is EPEVTQTPSHQVTQMGQEVILRCVPISNHLYFYWYRQILGQKVEFLVSFYNNEISEKSEIFDDQFSVERPDGSNFTLKIRSTKLEDSAMYFCASSHLGGHEQYFGPGTRLTVT.

Notes on this clonotype: This clone may be a read error of a much larger clone one base away. The chain employs TRBV24-1 and TRBJ1-2; D unclear. The CDR3 is 15 amino acids. Trimming left V 7 bases short and J 2 bases short, with 16 bases between. CDR1 is KGHDR, CDR2 SFDVKD, per germline. In DNA form, the CDR3 reads TGTGCCACCAGCCATTCCCGAGAGGGAAACTATGGCTACACCTTC. Encoded protein: CATSHSREGNYGYTF.